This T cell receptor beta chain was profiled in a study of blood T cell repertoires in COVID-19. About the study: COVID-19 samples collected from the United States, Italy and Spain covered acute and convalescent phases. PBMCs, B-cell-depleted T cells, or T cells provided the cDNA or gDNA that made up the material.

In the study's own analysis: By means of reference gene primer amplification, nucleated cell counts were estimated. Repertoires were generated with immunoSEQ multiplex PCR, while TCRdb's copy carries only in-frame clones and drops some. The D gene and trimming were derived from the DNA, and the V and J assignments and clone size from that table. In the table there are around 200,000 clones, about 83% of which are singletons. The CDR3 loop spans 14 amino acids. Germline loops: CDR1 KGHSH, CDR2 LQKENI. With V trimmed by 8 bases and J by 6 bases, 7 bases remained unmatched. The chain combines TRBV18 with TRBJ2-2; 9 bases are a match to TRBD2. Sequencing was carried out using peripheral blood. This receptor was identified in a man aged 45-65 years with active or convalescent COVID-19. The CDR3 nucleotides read TGTGCCAGCGGGGGACTAGCCGGTTCCGGGGAGCTGTTTTTT. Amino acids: CASGGLAGSGELFF.